Below are 21 T cell receptor beta chains sequenced from a single sample in a study of prognosis after radiotherapy for stage I lung cancer (dated by TCRdb to 2020 to 2023). The sequencer listed for this sample is Illumina HiSeq 3000. Two rounds of multiplex PCR were used to amplify the TCR beta CDR3 region from genomic DNA. In the first PCR round, primers specific to each TRBV and TRBJ gene were used, and the primer sequences were filed in Chinese patent CN105087789A. TCRdb cleaned the public reads at Q25 with fastp, built clones with MiXCR and kept in-frame beta chains. Each entry is one CDR3 protein sequence, shown with its most common DNA and genes. The sample table lists around 56,000 distinct CDR3 sequences, 26% of them with a count of one. The leading ten clones occupy about 7.5% of the sample. Source: PBMCs, taken before or after stereotactic body radiation therapy (not recorded which). The receptors were gathered from a donor over 45 with non-small cell lung cancer.

This chain joins TRBV6-5 and TRBJ2-3, with 8 bases aligning to TRBD1. The CDR3 has 16 residues. Germline V lookup: CDR1 MNHEY, CDR2 SVGAGI. V was clipped by 1 base and J by 3 bases; unmatched bases: 6. CDR3 region: CASSYFQGASTDTQYF. The CDR3 bases are TGTGCCAGCAGTTACTTCCAGGGGGCTAGTACAGATACGCAGTATTTT.

With respect to this clonotype: The conserved final phenylalanine or tryptophan is absent from the CDR3, which likely points to a read error. No DNA is shown, since the ends of the CDR3 on it are uncertain; the CDR3 is the one TCRdb lists. The rearrangement links TRBV4-3 to TRBJ1-2; TRBD1 is taken as the D call from the table, unchecked against the DNA. CDR1 LGHNA and CDR2 YSLEER come from the germline V gene. The CDR3 is 13 amino acids in total, end residues counted. The CDR3 loop is CTSSHGTGAPFTI.

This clonotype was observed at least ten times. A much bigger clone sits one base away, suggesting this may be a read error. The chain links TRBV11-2 to TRBJ1-2; 7 bases fit TRBD1. V dropped 5 bases and J dropped 3; count of bases not matched to a gene: 12. Germline V gene lookup returns CDR1 SGHAT and CDR2 FQNNGV. This CDR3 is built from 16 residues. CDR3 in DNA: TGTGCCAGCAGCCCTCGGACAGGAGAGTATGACTATGGCTACACCTTC. Translating gives CASSPRTGEYDYGYTF.

V is TRBV9 and J is TRBJ2-4; D possibly corresponds to TRBD1 (6 bases). This CDR3 region has 15 residues. V lost 7 bases and J lost 3, with 17 bases in between. Germline CDR1 reads SGDLS; CDR2 reads YYNGEE. The CDR3 DNA reads as TGTGCCAGCGGCGAGGGACATTATGGCAAAAACATTCAGTACTTC. This gives the protein CASGEGHYGKNIQYF.

This clonotype occurred a few times. The chain combines TRBV3-1 with TRBJ1-1; D call uncertain. The length of the CDR3 is 12 residues. The V gene's germline CDR1 is LGHDT and CDR2 YNNKEL (reference sequence). Deletions cut 0 bases from V and 3 bases from J, with 2 bases between. As DNA, the CDR3 is TGTGCCAGCAGCCAAGATTACACTGAAGCTTTCTTT. Translating it yields CASSQDYTEAFF.

For this clonotype: One junction end disagrees with the germline gene, perhaps due to a read error. The gene calls are TRBV6-1 and TRBJ1-6; no reliable D call. Germline-derived CDR1 and CDR2 are MNHNS and SASEGT. The CDR3 totals 14 residues. CDR3 protein: CASSPEAVDSPLQF. CDR3 coding DNA: TGTGCCAGCAGCCCCGAAGCGGTGGATTCACCCCTCCAATTT.

This clonotype was found many times. V usage is TRBV20-1 and J usage is TRBJ1-2; D may be TRBD1 (6 bases). Deletions cut 3 bases from V and 1 base from J, with 9 bases between. CDR1 is DFQATT and CDR2 is SNEGSKA in the germline V gene (reference sequence). This CDR3 spans 13 amino acids. The CDR3 nucleotides are TGCAGTGCTAGTAGGGGGTTTAACTATGGCTACACCTTC. Translation: CSASRGFNYGYTF.

This clonotype has a count of ten or more. V usage is TRBV18 and J usage is TRBJ1-2, with 9 positions matching TRBD1. CDR1 KGHSH and CDR2 LQKENI come from the germline V gene. The CDR3 is 15 residues long. J lost 6 bases, V lost 1 base, and 6 bases had no gene match. CDR3 coding DNA: TGTGCCAGCTCACCACGGGGACAGGGATTCGATGGCTACACCTTC. It encodes CASSPRGQGFDGYTF.

On this clonotype: One base separates it from a far larger clone, so it is likely a read error. This chain links TRBV6-2 or TRBV6-3 with TRBJ1-4; TRBD1 matches at 9 bases. The CDR3 has 17 residues. The germline gives CDR1 MNHEY, CDR2 SVGEGT. The V and J ends lost 5 bases and 8 bases, in that order; junction bases with no gene match: 15. In nucleotides, the CDR3 is TGTGCCAGCAGTCGAAAAACCTCCGGGACAGGGTTCGAAAAACTGTTTTTT. Amino acid sequence: CASSRKTSGTGFEKLFF.

In this sample, this clonotype turned up many times. The chain employs TRBV7-2 and TRBJ2-2; D is ambiguous. Germline-derived CDR1 and CDR2 are SGHTA and FQGNSA. The V end was cut by 1 base, the J end by 1 base, with 4 bases between. This CDR3 is built from 14 residues. For the CDR3, the DNA is TGTGCCAGCAGCTTAGGGCTGAACACCGGGGAGCTGTTTTTT. Translating it yields CASSLGLNTGELFF.

The chain has TRBV28 and TRBJ2-5; 8 bases are shared with TRBD2. Germline values: CDR1 MDHEN, CDR2 SYDVKM. Trimming removed 5 bases from V and 3 bases from J; junction bases left unmatched: 11. The CDR3 contains 16 residues. CDR3 loop: CASSPGASGLEETQYF. The CDR3 nucleotides read TGTGCCAGCAGTCCCGGGGCTAGCGGGTTGGAAGAGACCCAGTACTTC.

Concerning this clonotype: This may arise from a read error, as a much more abundant clone is one base away. J is TRBJ2-2 and V is TRBV5-6; maybe TRBD1 (5 bases). The germline V gene has CDR1 SGHDT and CDR2 YYEEEE. The CDR3 length is 16 residues. CDR3 sequence: CASNLGRQSYTGELFF. CDR3 coding DNA: TGTGCCAGCAACTTGGGCAGACAGTCTTACACCGGGGAGCTGTTTTTT.

At least ten counts were recorded for this clonotype. The chain employs TRBV5-1 and TRBJ2-2, with D tentatively TRBD1 (6 bases). Germline CDR1 SGHRS, CDR2 YFSETQ. V was clipped by 5 bases and J by 4 bases, with 15 bases between them. This CDR3 is built from 15 residues. The CDR3, as DNA: TGCGCCAGCAGACGGGACAAACCCCTCACCGGGGAGCTGTTTTTT. Protein: CASRRDKPLTGELFF.

This clonotype was detected ten times or more. The gene calls are TRBV20-1 and TRBJ2-1; TRBD2 matches 9 bases. The CDR3 is 16 residues long. The germline gives CDR1 DFQATT, CDR2 SNEGSKA (reference sequence). Trimming removed 0 bases from V and 4 bases from J; junction bases left unmatched: 7. The CDR3 coding sequence is TGCAGTGCTAGAGATTGGGCGGGGGGGCGGTACAATGAGCAGTTCTTC. Residues: CSARDWAGGRYNEQFF.

This clonotype showed up many times. This chain connects TRBV19 to TRBJ2-2, with unresolved D. This CDR3 is 12 amino acids long. The V end lost 2 bases, the J end lost 4 bases, and 2 bases lay between the germline ends. Germline V CDR1 and CDR2: LNHDA, SQIVND (reference sequence). The CDR3 loop reads CASSIITGELFF. The CDR3, as DNA: TGTGCCAGTAGTATAATCACCGGGGAGCTGTTTTTT. Variable domain in full (rest from reference TRBV19 and TRBJ2-2): DGGITQSPKYLFRKEGQNVTLSCEQNLNHDAMYWYRQDPGQGLRLIYYSQIVNDFQKGDIAEGYSVSREKKESFPLTVTSAQKNPTAFYLCASSIITGELFFGEGSRLTVL.

Points on this clonotype: Sequence at one end of the junction differs from germline and may be a read error. This chain connects TRBV20-1 to TRBJ2-5; 9 bases fit TRBD2. CDR1 and CDR2 (germline): DFQATT, SNEGSKA (reference sequence). The length of the CDR3 is 15 residues. CDR3 DNA: TGCAGTGCTGGAGGCGGGAGGGCCGGGTTGGAGACCAAGTACTTC. Translated: CSAGGGRAGLETKYF.

In the case of this clonotype: One base separates it from a far larger clone, so it is likely a read error. The chain links TRBV6-4 to TRBJ1-2; D gene uncertain. The CDR3 length is 13 residues. From germline, CDR1 is MRHNA and CDR2 SNTAGT. The CDR3 nucleotides are TGTGCCGGCAGTCGTTCTTCTAACTATGGCTACACCTTC. Its protein is CAGSRSSNYGYTF.

At least ten counts were recorded for this clonotype. The rearrangement links TRBV20-1 to TRBJ2-2; no clear D. The V gene lost 5 bases and the J gene lost 0 bases, with 13 bases spanning the gap. The CDR3 covers 15 residues. Per the germline V gene, CDR1 is DFQATT and CDR2 is SNEGSKA (reference sequence). CDR3 loop: CSALISRPNTGELFF. CDR3 DNA: TGCAGTGCTTTAATTAGTCGCCCGAACACCGGGGAGCTGTTTTTT.

As regards this clonotype: A far larger clone is just one base off, so this is likely a read error. The chain is built from TRBV6-4 and TRBJ2-7; D might be TRBD1 (6 bases). The V gene's germline CDR1 is MRHNA and CDR2 SNTAGT. CDR3 size: 15 residues. V was pared by 10 bases and J by 0 bases, with 19 bases between. In nucleotides, the CDR3 is TGTGCCAACACTTTACAGGGTACGTTCTCCTACGAGCAGTACTTC. As protein: CANTLQGTFSYEQYF.

The chain uses TRBV6-2 or TRBV6-3 and TRBJ1-4, with 8 bases aligning to TRBD1. The J segment lost 12 bases and the V segment lost 6 bases, leaving 9 bases of the junction unmatched. Per germline, CDR1 MNHEY and CDR2 SVGEGT. The CDR3 loop spans 13 amino acids. Here the CDR3 reads CASRRQGWRELFF. The CDR3 bases are TGTGCCAGCAGAAGACAGGGGTGGAGGGAACTGTTTTTT.

This clonotype was observed many times. J is TRBJ2-4 and V is TRBV6-1; weak D call: TRBD1 (6 bases). The V end lost 2 bases, the J end lost 2 bases, and 13 bases lay between the germline ends. Germline CDR1 is MNHNS and CDR2 is SASEGT. CDR3 size: 16 residues. The CDR3 spells CASSELGARTKNIQYF. The DNA of the CDR3 is TGTGCCAGCAGTGAATTGGGGGCGCGAACCAAAAACATTCAGTACTTC.